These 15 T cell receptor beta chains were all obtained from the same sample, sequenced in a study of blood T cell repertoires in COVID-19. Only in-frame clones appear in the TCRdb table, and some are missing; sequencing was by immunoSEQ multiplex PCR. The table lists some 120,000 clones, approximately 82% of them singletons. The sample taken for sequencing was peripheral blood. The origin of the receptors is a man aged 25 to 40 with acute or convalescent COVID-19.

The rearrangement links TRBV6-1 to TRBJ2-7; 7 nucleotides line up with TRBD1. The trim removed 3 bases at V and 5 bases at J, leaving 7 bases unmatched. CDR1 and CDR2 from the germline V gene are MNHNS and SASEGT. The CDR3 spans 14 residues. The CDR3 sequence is CASSERGGWDEQYV. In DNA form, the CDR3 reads TGTGCCAGCAGTGAGCGAGGGGGCTGGGACGAGCAGTACGTC.

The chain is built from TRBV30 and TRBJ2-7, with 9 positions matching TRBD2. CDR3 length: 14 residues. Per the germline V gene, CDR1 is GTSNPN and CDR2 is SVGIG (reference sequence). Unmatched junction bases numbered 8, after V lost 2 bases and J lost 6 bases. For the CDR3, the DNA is TGTGCCTGGAGTCTGGCTAGCGGGGCCGGCGAGCAGTACGTC. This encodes CAWSLASGAGEQYV.

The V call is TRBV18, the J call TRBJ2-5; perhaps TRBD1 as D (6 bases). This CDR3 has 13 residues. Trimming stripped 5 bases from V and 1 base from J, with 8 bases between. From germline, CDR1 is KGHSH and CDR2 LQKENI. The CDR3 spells CASSRQVQETQYF. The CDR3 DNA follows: TGTGCCAGCTCAAGACAGGTCCAAGAGACCCAGTACTTC.

The CDR3 DNA reads as TGTGCCAGCAGCCAAGAACAGGTTGCAACTAATGAAAAACTGTTTTTT. It translates to CASSQEQVATNEKLFF. The chain links TRBV3-1 (or the pseudogene TRBV3-2) to TRBJ1-4; possible D gene TRBD1, 5 bases. Germline CDR1 reads LGHDT; CDR2 reads YNNKEL (reference sequence). This CDR3 contains 16 residues. V was clipped by 0 bases and J by 0 bases, with 8 bases between them.

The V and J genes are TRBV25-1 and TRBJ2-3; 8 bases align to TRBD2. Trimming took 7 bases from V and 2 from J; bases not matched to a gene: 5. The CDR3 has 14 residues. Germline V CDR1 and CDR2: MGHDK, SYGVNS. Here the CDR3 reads CASTRGGYTDTQYF. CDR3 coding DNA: TGTGCCAGCACTCGCGGGGGGTACACAGATACGCAGTATTTT.

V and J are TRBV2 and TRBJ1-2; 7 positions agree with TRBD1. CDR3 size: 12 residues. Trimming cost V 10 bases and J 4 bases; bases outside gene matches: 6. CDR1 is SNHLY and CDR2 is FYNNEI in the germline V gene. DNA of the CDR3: TGTGCCACTACGAGACAGGGCTATGGCTACACCTTC. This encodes CATTRQGYGYTF. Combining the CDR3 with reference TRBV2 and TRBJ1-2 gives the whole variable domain EPEVTQTPSHQVTQMGQEVILRCVPISNHLYFYWYRQILGQKVEFLVSFYNNEISEKSEIFDDQFSVERPDGSNFTLKIRSTKLEDSAMYFCATTRQGYGYTFGSGTRLTVV.

CDR3 protein: CASSLDRANTGELFF. The CDR3 DNA follows: TGTGCCAGCAGCTTGGACAGGGCGAACACCGGGGAGCTGTTTTTT. The chain uses TRBV7-9 and TRBJ2-2; 8 positions match TRBD1. J lost 0 bases, V lost 3 bases, and 0 bases had no gene match. The CDR3 consists of 15 residues. Germline CDR1 and CDR2: SEHNR and FQNEAQ (reference sequence).

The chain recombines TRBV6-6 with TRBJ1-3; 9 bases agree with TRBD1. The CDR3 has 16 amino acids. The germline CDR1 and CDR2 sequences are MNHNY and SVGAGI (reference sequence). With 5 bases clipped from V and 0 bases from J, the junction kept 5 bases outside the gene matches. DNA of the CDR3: TGTGCCAGCAGTCGGGGGACAGGGAGCTCTGGAAACACCATATATTTT. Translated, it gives CASSRGTGSSGNTIYF.

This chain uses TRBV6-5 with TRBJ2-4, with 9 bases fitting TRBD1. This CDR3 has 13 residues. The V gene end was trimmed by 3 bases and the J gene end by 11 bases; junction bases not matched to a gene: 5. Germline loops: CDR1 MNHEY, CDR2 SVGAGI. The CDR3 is CASSYTGGPVQYF. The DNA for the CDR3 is TGTGCCAGCAGTTATACAGGGGGCCCGGTTCAGTACTTC.

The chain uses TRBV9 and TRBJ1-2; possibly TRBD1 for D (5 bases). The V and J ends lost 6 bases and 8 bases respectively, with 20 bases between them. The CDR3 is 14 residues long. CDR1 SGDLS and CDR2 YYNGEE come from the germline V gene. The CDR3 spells CASTGQGRGGGYTF. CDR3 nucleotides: TGTGCCAGCACTGGGCAGGGCCGGGGAGGCGGCTACACCTTC. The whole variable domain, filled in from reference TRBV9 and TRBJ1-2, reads DSGVTQTPKHLITATGQRVTLRCSPRSGDLSVYWYQQSLDQGLQFLIQYYNGEERAKGNILERFSAQQFPDLHSELNLSSLELGDSALYFCASTGQGRGGGYTFGSGTRLTVV.

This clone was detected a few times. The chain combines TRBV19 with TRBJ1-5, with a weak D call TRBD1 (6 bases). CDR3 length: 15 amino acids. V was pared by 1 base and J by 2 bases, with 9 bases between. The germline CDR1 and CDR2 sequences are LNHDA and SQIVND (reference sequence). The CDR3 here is CASSIGSGGNQPQHF. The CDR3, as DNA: TGTGCCAGTAGTATAGGATCAGGGGGCAATCAGCCCCAGCATTTT.

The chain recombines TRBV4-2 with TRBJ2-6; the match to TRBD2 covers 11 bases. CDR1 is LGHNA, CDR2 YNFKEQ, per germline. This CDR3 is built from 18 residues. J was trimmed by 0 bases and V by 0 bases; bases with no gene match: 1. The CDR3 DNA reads TGTGCCAGCAGCCAAGATGGACTAGCGGGCTCTGGGGCCAACGTCCTGACTTTC. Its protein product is CASSQDGLAGSGANVLTF.

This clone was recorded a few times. CDR3 region: CASSVGIYGPIYF. CDR3 DNA: TGTGCCAGCAGTGTCGGGATTTATGGGCCCATATATTTT. This chain joins TRBV12-3 or TRBV12-4 and TRBJ1-3, with D hard to call. This CDR3 region has 13 residues. Trimming left V 5 bases short and J 11 bases short, with 16 bases between.

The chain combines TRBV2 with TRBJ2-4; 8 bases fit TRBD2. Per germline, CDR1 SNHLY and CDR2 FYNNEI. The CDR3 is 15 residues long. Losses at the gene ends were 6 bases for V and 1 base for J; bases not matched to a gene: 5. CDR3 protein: CASRPREGAKNIQYF. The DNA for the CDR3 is TGTGCCAGCAGGCCCCGGGAGGGGGCCAAAAACATTCAGTACTTC.

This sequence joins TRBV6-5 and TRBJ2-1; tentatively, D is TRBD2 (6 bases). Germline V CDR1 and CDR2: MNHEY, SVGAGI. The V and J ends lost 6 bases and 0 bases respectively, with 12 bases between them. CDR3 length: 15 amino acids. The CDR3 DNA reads TGTGCCAGCAGATCTTTAGCGGTCTCCTACAATGAGCAGTTCTTC. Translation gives CASRSLAVSYNEQFF.